The rows below give T cell receptor beta chains drawn from one sample of a study of T cells in localized non-small cell lung cancer. Here immunoSEQ multiplex PCR was the method, and the copy in TCRdb shows in-frame clones only, minus some. The sample has about 2,800 clones, about 18% seen once. The sample in question was lung tumor tissue, obtained before any cancer treatment. The source of these receptors is a woman aged 40-75 years with stage II lung adenocarcinoma. CDR3s include the opening cysteine and the closing phenylalanine or tryptophan. Fields, in order: CDR3 DNA, CDR3 protein, V gene, D gene, J gene, clone size. The D gene is left open where the match is weak. Size tells how often a clone was seen (once, few, many) or the class of an expanded clone, and some rows leave it out.

CDR3 DNA: TGTGCCAGCAGTTTGTCGGGGAACTATGGCTACACCTTC
CDR3 protein: CASSLSGNYGYTF
V gene: TRBV28
D gene: .
J gene: TRBJ1-2
clone size: .

CDR3 DNA: TGTGCCAGCAGTTACTCGGGAGGGCGAGGCTACACCTTC
CDR3 protein: CASSYSGGRGYTF
V gene: TRBV6-8
D gene: .
J gene: TRBJ1-2
clone size: .

CDR3 DNA: TGTGCCAGCAGCCTTGACAGGGTCTATGGCTACACCTTC
CDR3 protein: CASSLDRVYGYTF
V gene: TRBV7-1
D gene: TRBD1
J gene: TRBJ1-2
clone size: few

CDR3 DNA: TGTGCCAGCTCACCAGCCCGGGTTCGACGCTACGAGCAGTACTTC
CDR3 protein: CASSPARVRRYEQYF
V gene: TRBV18
D gene: .
J gene: TRBJ2-7
clone size: .

CDR3 DNA: TGTGCCAGCAGCCCGAACAGGGTCGGCTACGAGCAGTACTTC
CDR3 protein: CASSPNRVGYEQYF
V gene: TRBV14
D gene: .
J gene: TRBJ2-7
clone size: few

CDR3 DNA: TGTGCCAGCAGCTTAAGGGCTAGCGGGGACTACGAGCAGTACTTC
CDR3 protein: CASSLRASGDYEQYF
V gene: TRBV11-3
D gene: TRBD2
J gene: TRBJ2-7
clone size: few

CDR3 DNA: TGTGCCAGTACTGACAGAATCTATGGCTACACCTTC
CDR3 protein: CASTDRIYGYTF
V gene: TRBV19
D gene: .
J gene: TRBJ1-2
clone size: .

CDR3 DNA: TGTGCCAGCAGCCTGGACAGGGGTTCCACCTACGAGCAGTACTTC
CDR3 protein: CASSLDRGSTYEQYF
V gene: TRBV14
D gene: TRBD1
J gene: TRBJ2-7
clone size: .

CDR3 DNA: TGTGCCAGCAGCCAAGACAGGGGCAGGGGGGTGGCTTTCTTT
CDR3 protein: CASSQDRGRGVAFF
V gene: TRBV6-8
D gene: TRBD1
J gene: TRBJ1-1
clone size: few

CDR3 DNA: TGTGCCAGCACTAGTTCCTACGTGGAGAGCTACACCTTC
CDR3 protein: CASTSSYVESYTF
V gene: TRBV28
D gene: .
J gene: TRBJ1-2
clone size: .

CDR3 DNA: TGTGCCAGCAGCCAGGACCCATCCTACGAGCAGTACTTC
CDR3 protein: CASSQDPSYEQYF
V gene: TRBV7-1
D gene: .
J gene: TRBJ2-7
clone size: .

CDR3 DNA: TGTGCCAGCAGCGTAGGGGCAGGGGGCTGGTCCGGGGAGCTGTTTTTT
CDR3 protein: CASSVGAGGWSGELFF
V gene: TRBV9
D gene: TRBD1
J gene: TRBJ2-2
clone size: .

CDR3 DNA: TGTGCCAGCAGCGTAGAACCTTCCGGGAATCAGCCCCAGCATTTT
CDR3 protein: CASSVEPSGNQPQHF
V gene: TRBV9
D gene: .
J gene: TRBJ1-5
clone size: few

CDR3 DNA: TGTGCCAGCAGCTCCCTCTGGGAAGGAGGGGCTGGGGCCAACGTCCTGACTTTC
CDR3 protein: CASSSLWEGGAGANVLTF
V gene: TRBV11-3
D gene: .
J gene: TRBJ2-6
clone size: .

CDR3 DNA: TGTGCCAGCAGACAAGATAACTATGGCTACACCTTC
CDR3 protein: CASRQDNYGYTF
V gene: TRBV28
D gene: .
J gene: TRBJ1-2
clone size: .

CDR3 DNA: TGTGCCAGCTCATCAACAGGAGGGCCCGTTCTCTATGGCTACACCTTC
CDR3 protein: CASSSTGGPVLYGYTF
V gene: TRBV18
D gene: .
J gene: TRBJ1-2
clone size: few

CDR3 DNA: TGTGCCAGCAGCGCACTAGCGGGGGGGCCCTCCTACGAGCAGTACTTC
CDR3 protein: CASSALAGGPSYEQYF
V gene: TRBV11-3
D gene: TRBD2
J gene: TRBJ2-7
clone size: .

CDR3 DNA: TGTGCCAGTAGTCGTGCACTGAACACTGAAGCTTTCTTT
CDR3 protein: CASSRALNTEAFF
V gene: TRBV19
D gene: .
J gene: TRBJ1-1
clone size: .

CDR3 DNA: TGTGCCAGCAGCGTATCAGGGACCGAAACCTACGAGCAGTACTTC
CDR3 protein: CASSVSGTETYEQYF
V gene: TRBV9
D gene: .
J gene: TRBJ2-7
clone size: few

CDR3 DNA: TGTGCCAGCAGCCCGACTAGCGGGGGGTCGAACACCGGGGAGCTGTTTTTT
CDR3 protein: CASSPTSGGSNTGELFF
V gene: TRBV9
D gene: TRBD2
J gene: TRBJ2-2
clone size: .

CDR3 DNA: TGTGCCAGCAGTGAAGCGCTTCAGGGATACGAGCAGTACTTC
CDR3 protein: CASSEALQGYEQYF
V gene: TRBV6-1
D gene: .
J gene: TRBJ2-7
clone size: .

CDR3 DNA: TGTGCCAGCAGGGACCAGGGGGCGGGTGAGCAGTTCTTC
CDR3 protein: CASRDQGAGEQFF
V gene: TRBV6-8
D gene: TRBD1
J gene: TRBJ2-1
clone size: few

CDR3 DNA: TGTGCCAGCAGCGGATCGGACACTGAAGCTTTCTTT
CDR3 protein: CASSGSDTEAFF
V gene: TRBV6-8
D gene: .
J gene: TRBJ1-1
clone size: few